This T cell receptor (beta chain) was obtained from a study of Tregs in tolerant kidney transplant recipients. A note on this clone: Its cognate antigen is unknown.

Study-wide results and caveats: The most relevant donor-specific Treg TCRbeta repertoire apparently came from expansion with activated donor B cells. Tolerant patients' donor-specific Tregs expanded beyond overall Tregs, suggesting antigen-driven growth.

The V and J ends lost 6 bases and 6 bases, in that order; junction bases with no gene match: 13. The CDR3 length is 15 residues. In germline, CDR1 is KGHSH, CDR2 LQKENI. The protocol was immunoSEQ multiplex PCR, while the TCRdb copy is restricted to in-frame clones and leaves out a portion. Here the sample spans fewer than 100,000 clones, roughly 90% being singletons. The V and J genes are TRBV18 and TRBJ1-1; 7 bases align to TRBD1. This receptor was obtained from a human donor who received a combined kidney and bone marrow transplant. The sample here was Tregs from blood, taken before the transplant. The CDR3 spells CASSPGQHDWPEAFF. The DNA for the CDR3 is TGTGCCAGCTCTCCGGGACAGCATGATTGGCCTGAAGCTTTCTTT.